Below, 24 T cell receptor beta chains from the same sample are listed, as sequenced in a study of identical twins. TCRdb re-called the 5' RACE reads through MiXCR, storing one row per CDR3 protein. The table includes 450,000 to 500,000 distinct CDR3 sequences, around an eighth detected once. These data were also reused for a study on yellow fever vaccine responses in identical twins.

The sample comprised CD4+ T cells sorted from blood. The receptors stem from a young woman in good health.

The chain carries TRBV3-1 and TRBJ2-5; 8 bases line up with TRBD2. CDR3 length equals 15 residues. The ends lost 4 bases at V and 2 bases at J; junction bases unmatched: 6. Germline loops: CDR1 LGHDT, CDR2 YNNKEL (reference sequence). In DNA form, the CDR3 reads TGTGCCAGCAGCCCACAGCCGGGGGGGCAAGAGACCCAGTACTTC. This codes for CASSPQPGGQETQYF.

The chain links TRBV20-1 to TRBJ2-7, with TRBD2 matching 11 bases. Trimming removed 3 bases from V and 3 bases from J; junction bases left unmatched: 16. The CDR3 has 18 amino acids. Germline V gene sequence: CDR1 DFQATT, CDR2 SNEGSKA (reference sequence). The CDR3 loop is CSASRRRTSGFSLYEQYF. The CDR3 region has the DNA TGCAGTGCTAGCCGGCGGAGGACTAGCGGGTTTTCCCTCTACGAGCAGTACTTC.

This clonotype was counted only a few times. CDR3 sequence reads: CASSQGRDRSTDTQYF. The CDR3 DNA is TGTGCCAGCAGCCAAGGACGGGACCGAAGCACAGATACGCAGTATTTT. This chain links TRBV4-2 with TRBJ2-3; D tentatively reads TRBD1 or TRBD2 (5 bases each). Trimming removed 1 base from V and 0 bases from J, with 11 bases in between. CDR3 length equals 16 residues. CDR1 is LGHNA and CDR2 is YNFKEQ in the germline V gene.

This clonotype was observed a few times. The V and J genes are TRBV24-1 and TRBJ2-1; 9 bases map to TRBD2. The germline V gene has CDR1 KGHDR and CDR2 SFDVKD. V gave up 3 bases and J gave up 0 bases; unmatched junction bases: 14. The CDR3 spans 20 residues. This CDR3 reads CATSDRTGTSRRSSYNEQFF. The CDR3 coding sequence is TGTGCCACCAGTGATCGTACCGGGACTAGCAGACGTTCCTCCTACAATGAGCAGTTCTTC.

V usage is TRBV7-2 and J usage is TRBJ2-7; D is perhaps TRBD2 (6 bases). CDR3 length equals 11 residues. V was clipped by 5 bases and J by 6 bases, with 8 bases between them. Per germline, CDR1 SGHTA and CDR2 FQGNSA. CDR3 region: CASSRGIEQYF. CDR3 bases: TGTGCCAGCAGCCGGGGGATCGAGCAGTACTTC.

This clonotype was found a few times. The chain joins TRBV10-3 to TRBJ2-3; perhaps D is TRBD1 or TRBD2 (5 bases each). This CDR3 is 17 amino acids long. Germline CDR1 reads ENHRY; CDR2 reads SYGVKD. Trimming removed 0 bases from V and 6 bases from J, with 19 bases in between. DNA for the CDR3: TGTGCCATCAGTGAGTCGTCACGGGGCGGGCGTGAGGATACGCAGTATTTT. The encoded protein is CAISESSRGGREDTQYF.

This clonotype showed up many times. The CDR3 loop reads CSVSTSVGETQYF. In DNA form, the CDR3 reads TGCAGCGTTTCGACTTCGGTGGGGGAGACCCAGTACTTC. This rearrangement joins TRBV29-1 to TRBJ2-5; D unresolved. The CDR3 is made up of 13 amino acids. Germline lookup yields CDR1 SQVTM and CDR2 ANQGSEA. V was cut by 5 bases and J by 5 bases, with 15 bases left in between.

This clonotype was detected only a few times. The chain is built from TRBV5-1 and TRBJ2-5, with D tentatively TRBD1 (6 bases). Trimming removed 1 base from V and 5 bases from J, with 15 bases in between. The germline V gene encodes CDR1 SGHRS and CDR2 YFSETQ. This CDR3 comprises 15 residues. CDR3 sequence: CASSLQGRSEETQYF. CDR3 nucleotides: TGCGCCAGCAGCTTGCAGGGGCGGTCGGAGGAGACCCAGTACTTC.

This clonotype has only a few counts. The V call is TRBV24-1, the J call TRBJ1-2; tentatively, D is TRBD1 (6 bases). Deletions cut 5 bases from V and 4 bases from J, with 13 bases between. Germline V gives CDR1 KGHDR, CDR2 SFDVKD. The CDR3 totals 14 residues. The CDR3 region has the DNA TGTGCCACCAGTGCTACGGACAGACCCTATGGCTACACCTTC. This gives the protein CATSATDRPYGYTF.

This clonotype was detected many times. The J gene is TRBJ2-1, the V gene TRBV12-3 or TRBV12-4; D may be TRBD1 or TRBD2 (5 bases each). V shed 0 bases and J shed 0 bases, with 12 bases lying between them. The CDR3 spans 17 residues. CDR3 DNA sequence: TGTGCCAGCAGTTTAGCCTCAGGGAGTAGCTCCTACAATGAGCAGTTCTTC. Its translation: CASSLASGSSSYNEQFF.

The chain is built from TRBV11-2 and TRBJ2-5; tentatively, D is TRBD1 (5 bases). Germline CDR1 SGHAT, CDR2 FQNNGV. Trimming pared 2 bases from V and 6 bases from J, leaving 13 bases between. The CDR3 has 14 amino acids. Here the CDR3 reads CASSLQGVEKTQYF. DNA for the CDR3: TGTGCCAGCAGCTTACAAGGGGTTGAGAAGACCCAGTACTTC.

The gene calls are TRBV6-5 and TRBJ2-1; D might be TRBD1 (5 bases). CDR3 length: 16 amino acids. CDR1 is MNHEY and CDR2 is SVGAGI in the germline V gene. V lost 1 base and J 0 bases, leaving 10 bases between the germline ends. CDR3 loop: CASSYCGATSYNEQFF. The CDR3 DNA follows: TGTGCCAGCAGTTACTGTGGGGCGACCTCCTACAATGAGCAGTTCTTC.

This clonotype was counted ten times or more. This chain joins TRBV10-3 and TRBJ2-5; the D gene is possibly TRBD2 (5 bases). Germline assignment: CDR1 ENHRY and CDR2 SYGVKD. The CDR3 covers 15 residues. V lost 0 bases, J lost 1 base, and 9 bases lay in between. The CDR3: CAISESPSGQETQYF. In DNA form, the CDR3 reads TGTGCCATCAGTGAGTCGCCCAGCGGCCAAGAGACCCAGTACTTC.

The gene calls are TRBV25-1 and TRBJ1-1; TRBD1 is a possible D gene (6 bases). The V and J ends lost 2 bases and 5 bases respectively, with 15 bases between them. Germline assignment: CDR1 MGHDK and CDR2 SYGVNS. The CDR3 runs to 15 residues. Here the CDR3 DNA reads TGTGCCAGCAGTGAAGTAAGGGGGAGTCGAACTGAAGCTTTCTTT. Translated: CASSEVRGSRTEAFF.

The chain uses TRBV5-1 and TRBJ2-4; the D gene is possibly TRBD1 (7 bases). This CDR3 is built from 13 residues. The germline V and J ends were trimmed by 7 bases and 3 bases, with 11 bases remaining between them. In germline, CDR1 is SGHRS, CDR2 YFSETQ. CDR3 sequence reads: CASGRGDKNIQYF. In nucleotides, the CDR3 is TGCGCCAGCGGCAGGGGGGACAAAAACATTCAGTACTTC.

This clonotype was seen many times. The chain recombines TRBV5-1 with TRBJ2-3; D not resolved. The V and J ends lost 4 bases and 0 bases respectively, with 6 bases between them. There are 13 residues in the CDR3. Germline CDR1 SGHRS, CDR2 YFSETQ. The CDR3 nucleotides read TGCGCCAGCAGCCATACTAGCACAGATACGCAGTATTTT. This gives the protein CASSHTSTDTQYF.

This clonotype has just a few counts. This sequence joins TRBV7-2 and TRBJ2-7; TRBD2 might be the D (6 bases). Germline values: CDR1 SGHTA, CDR2 FQGNSA. V dropped 1 base and J dropped 5 bases, with 18 bases sitting between them. This CDR3 has 16 amino acids. CDR3: CASSLDGTLLRDEQYF. The CDR3 DNA reads TGTGCCAGCAGCTTAGATGGGACTCTTCTTCGGGACGAGCAGTACTTC.

V and J are TRBV7-9 and TRBJ2-2, with D perhaps TRBD1 or TRBD2 (6 bases each). From germline, CDR1 is SEHNR and CDR2 FQNEAQ (reference sequence). The length of the CDR3 is 15 residues. Trimming removed 5 bases at V and 3 bases at J, with 13 bases between. The CDR3: CASSGGLKDTGELFF. DNA for the CDR3: TGTGCCAGCAGCGGGGGGCTGAAGGACACCGGGGAGCTGTTTTTT.

This chain joins TRBV10-3 and TRBJ2-7, with a tentative D call TRBD1 (5 bases). Germline CDR1 ENHRY, CDR2 SYGVKD. This CDR3 spans 13 amino acids. V lost 6 bases and J 3 bases, leaving 12 bases between the germline ends. The CDR3 loop reads CAISLRQNYEQYF. As DNA, the CDR3 is TGTGCCATCAGCCTCCGACAGAACTACGAGCAGTACTTC.

The chain couples TRBV11-1 to TRBJ2-2, with 12 nucleotides matching TRBD2. This CDR3 contains 21 residues. Germline V lookup: CDR1 SGHAT, CDR2 FQDESV (reference sequence). V gave up 3 bases and J gave up 1 base; unmatched junction bases: 15. The CDR3 sequence: CASSFKLPRLAGVRNTGELFF. The CDR3 DNA sequence: TGTGCCAGCAGCTTCAAACTCCCGCGACTAGCGGGAGTAAGGAACACCGGGGAGCTGTTTTTT.

This sequence joins TRBV20-1 and TRBJ2-7; D gene uncertain. The CDR3 runs 14 residues. The germline CDR1 and CDR2 sequences are DFQATT and SNEGSKA (reference sequence). The ends were cut back, 0 bases at V and 3 bases at J, with 12 bases in the middle. CDR3 in amino acids: CSARDLATNYEQYF. CDR3 DNA: TGCAGTGCTAGAGATTTGGCCACCAACTACGAGCAGTACTTC.

This clonotype was detected only a few times. The rearrangement joins TRBV18 to TRBJ2-3; perhaps D is TRBD1 or TRBD2 (5 bases each). From germline, CDR1 is KGHSH and CDR2 LQKENI. This CDR3 is 18 amino acids long. Trimming left V 3 bases short and J 2 bases short, with 21 bases between. The CDR3 protein is CASSPAFLPGPSTDTQYF. CDR3 coding DNA: TGTGCCAGCTCACCGGCTTTCCTTCCGGGGCCTTCCACAGATACGCAGTATTTT.

This clonotype was seen ten or more times. This rearrangement joins TRBV6-1 to TRBJ2-7; the D is unclear. Trimming stripped 7 bases from V and 1 base from J, with 11 bases between. The CDR3 consists of 13 residues. Looked up from germline, CDR1 is MNHNS and CDR2 is SASEGT. The CDR3: CASTSGTSYEQYF. CDR3 bases: TGTGCCAGCACCTCAGGCACGTCCTACGAGCAGTACTTC.

This clonotype was seen a handful of times. The chain couples TRBV2 to TRBJ2-3; D is possibly TRBD2 (5 bases). CDR3 size: 13 residues. Germline-derived CDR1 and CDR2 are SNHLY and FYNNEI. V was pared by 2 bases and J by 6 bases, with 9 bases between. CDR3 bases: TGTGCCAGCAGTGAAAAGGGAGAGGATACGCAGTATTTT. Its protein is CASSEKGEDTQYF.